Each of the 3 T cell receptor delta chains below was sequenced from the same sample in a study of γδ T cells in repeated Plasmodium falciparum infection. Vgamma9/Vdelta2+ and Vdelta2-negative gammadelta T cells were flow-sorted from PBMC for bulk sequencing. TCRdb reprocessed the multiplex PCR reads using CATT. The sample has some 100,000 delta-chain clones; approximately 1.5% are singletons. Sequencing used gamma-delta T cells from blood. The receptors derive from a pool of human donors (malaria-infected and uninfected, not separated).

This clone was detected ten times or more. The V call is TRDV1, the J call TRDJ1; TRDD3 matches 9 bases. The J gene was missing in TCRdb and was found by matching the end of the DNA to germline. Germline values: CDR1 TSWWSYY, CDR2 QGS. There are 24 residues in the CDR3. V lost 0 bases, J lost 0 bases, and 26 bases stayed unmatched. CDR3 region: CALGELGGVPTLVLGDLHTDKLIF. The DNA for the CDR3 is TGTGCTCTTGGGGAACTTGGAGGCGTTCCTACGTTAGTACTGGGGGACCTACACACCGATAAACTCATCTTT.

This clone came up a few times. The germline gene is not matched at one end of the junction; a read error may be the cause. The sample contains more than one DNA sequence encoding this CDR3. The chain carries TRDV2 and TRDJ2, with 12 bases matching TRDD3. This CDR3 has 16 amino acids. CDR1 GEAIGNYY and CDR2 EKD come from the germline V gene. Here the CDR3 reads CACDILGDTLTAQLFF. Here the CDR3 DNA reads TGTGCCTGTGACATACTGGGGGATACTTTGACGGCACAGCTCTTCTTT.

Comment on this clone: This probably arose from a read error, given a far larger clone one base away. Other DNA sequences in this specimen translate into the identical CDR3. This chain uses TRDV2 with TRDJ1; 10 nucleotides align to TRDD3. TCRdb is silent on the J gene; assignment here came from matching the DNA to germline. V gave up 5 bases and J gave up 0 bases; unmatched junction bases: 11. There are 17 residues in the CDR3. Per the germline V gene, CDR1 is GEAIGNYY and CDR2 is EKD. The CDR3 DNA reads as TGTGCCTGTGCTTCCCTCACTGGGGGATCTTACACCGATAAACTCATCTTT. It codes for CACASLTGGSYTDKLIF.